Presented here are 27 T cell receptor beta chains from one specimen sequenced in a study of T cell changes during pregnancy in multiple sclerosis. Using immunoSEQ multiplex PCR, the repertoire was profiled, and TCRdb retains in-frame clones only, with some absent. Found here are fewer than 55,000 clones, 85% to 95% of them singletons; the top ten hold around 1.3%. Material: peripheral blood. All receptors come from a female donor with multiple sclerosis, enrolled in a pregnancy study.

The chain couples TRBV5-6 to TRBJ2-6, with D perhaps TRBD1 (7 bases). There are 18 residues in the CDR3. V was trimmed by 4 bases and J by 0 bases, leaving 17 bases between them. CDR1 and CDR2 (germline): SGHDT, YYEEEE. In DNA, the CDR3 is TGTGCCAGCAGCGGGGGGACAGCGCCCTTCTCTGGGGCCAACGTCCTGACTTTC. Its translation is CASSGGTAPFSGANVLTF.

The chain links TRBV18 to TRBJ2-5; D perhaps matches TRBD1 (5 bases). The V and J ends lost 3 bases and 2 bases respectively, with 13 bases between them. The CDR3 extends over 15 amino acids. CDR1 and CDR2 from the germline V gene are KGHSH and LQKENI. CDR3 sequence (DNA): TGTGCCAGCTCACCCGGACACGCAGGGCAAGAGACCCAGTACTTC. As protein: CASSPGHAGQETQYF.

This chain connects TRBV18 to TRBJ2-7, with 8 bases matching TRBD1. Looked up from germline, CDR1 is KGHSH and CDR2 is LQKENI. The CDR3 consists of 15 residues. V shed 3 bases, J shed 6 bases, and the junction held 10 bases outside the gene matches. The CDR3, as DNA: TGTGCCAGCTCACCTATTCAGGACAGGGTAGGCGAGCAGTACTTC. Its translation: CASSPIQDRVGEQYF.

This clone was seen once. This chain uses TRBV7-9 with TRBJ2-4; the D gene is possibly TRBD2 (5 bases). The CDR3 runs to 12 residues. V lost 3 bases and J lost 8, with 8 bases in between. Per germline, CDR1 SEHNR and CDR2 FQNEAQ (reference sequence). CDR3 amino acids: CASSFRRDIQYF. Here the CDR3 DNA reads TGTGCCAGCAGCTTTAGGCGGGACATTCAGTACTTC.

The CDR3 nucleotides are TGTGCCAGCAGCCAACCAGGAGCAAACACTGAAGCTTTCTTT. Its translation: CASSQPGANTEAFF. V and J are TRBV4-2 and TRBJ1-1; D not resolved. The CDR3 has 14 amino acids. Germline assignment: CDR1 LGHNA and CDR2 YNFKEQ. V was shortened by 2 bases and J by 2 bases, with 9 bases between the two germline ends.

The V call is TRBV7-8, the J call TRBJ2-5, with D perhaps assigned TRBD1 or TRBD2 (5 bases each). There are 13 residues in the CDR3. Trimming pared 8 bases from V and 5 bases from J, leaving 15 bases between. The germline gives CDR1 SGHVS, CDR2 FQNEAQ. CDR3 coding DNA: TGTGCCAGCTCGAGGGGTGCAATGGAGACCCAGTACTTC. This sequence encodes CASSRGAMETQYF.

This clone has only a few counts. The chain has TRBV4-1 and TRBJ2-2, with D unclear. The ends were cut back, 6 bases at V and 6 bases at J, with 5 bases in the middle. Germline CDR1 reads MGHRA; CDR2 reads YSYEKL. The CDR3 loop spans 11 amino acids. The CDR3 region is CASRGSGELFF. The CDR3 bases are TGCGCCAGCAGGGGGTCCGGGGAGCTGTTTTTT.

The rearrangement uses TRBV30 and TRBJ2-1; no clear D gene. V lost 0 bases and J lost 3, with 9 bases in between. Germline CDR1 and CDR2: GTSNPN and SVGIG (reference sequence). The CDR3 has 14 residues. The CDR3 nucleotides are TGTGCCTGGAGTGTATCTGGGCTCTACAATGAGCAGTTCTTC. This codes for CAWSVSGLYNEQFF.

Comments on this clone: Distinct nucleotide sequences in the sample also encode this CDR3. CDR3 loop: CASSLQGGNQPQHF. DNA of the CDR3: TGTGCCAGCAGTTTACAGGGCGGCAATCAGCCCCAGCATTTT. The rearrangement uses TRBV27 and TRBJ1-5, with D possibly TRBD1 on 5 matching bases. Germline V gene data show CDR1 as MNHEY and CDR2 as SMNVEV (reference sequence). V was shortened by 2 bases and J by 2 bases, with 7 bases between the two germline ends. This CDR3 has 14 amino acids.

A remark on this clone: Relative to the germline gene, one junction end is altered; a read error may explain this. The CDR3 sequence is CAGSQEQGSNYGYTF. In DNA form, the CDR3 reads TGTGCCGGCTCCCAAGAGCAGGGGTCAAACTATGGCTACACCTTC. The genes are TRBV18 and TRBJ1-2, with D maybe TRBD1 (6 bases). The CDR3 is 15 residues long. Germline CDR1 and CDR2: KGHSH and LQKENI.

The CDR3 protein is CASSLVGSQTDTQYF. The DNA for the CDR3 is TGCGCCAGCAGCTTGGTAGGATCCCAGACAGATACGCAGTATTTT. This sequence joins TRBV5-1 and TRBJ2-3; D not resolved. V was pared by 0 bases and J by 3 bases, with 11 bases between. This CDR3 has 15 residues. Germline assignment: CDR1 SGHRS and CDR2 YFSETQ.

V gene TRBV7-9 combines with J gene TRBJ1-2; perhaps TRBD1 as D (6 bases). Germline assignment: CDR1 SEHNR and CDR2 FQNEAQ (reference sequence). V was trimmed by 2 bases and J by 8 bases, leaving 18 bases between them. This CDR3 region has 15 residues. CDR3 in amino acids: CASSLMAQGFAGYTF. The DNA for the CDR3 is TGTGCCAGCAGCTTAATGGCACAGGGATTTGCGGGCTACACCTTC.

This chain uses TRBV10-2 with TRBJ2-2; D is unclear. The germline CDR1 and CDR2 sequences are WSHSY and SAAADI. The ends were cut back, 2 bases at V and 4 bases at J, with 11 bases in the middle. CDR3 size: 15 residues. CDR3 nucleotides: TGCGCCAGCAGTGAGATCGGCAGCAGCACCGGGGAGCTGTTTTTT. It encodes CASSEIGSSTGELFF.

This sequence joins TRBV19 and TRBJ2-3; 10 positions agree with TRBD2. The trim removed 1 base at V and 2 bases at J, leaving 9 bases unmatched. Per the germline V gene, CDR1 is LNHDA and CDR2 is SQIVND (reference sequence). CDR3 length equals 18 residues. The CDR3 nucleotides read TGTGCCAGTAGTATAGTCCGCCTAGCGGGAGCAAACACAGATACGCAGTATTTT. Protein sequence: CASSIVRLAGANTDTQYF. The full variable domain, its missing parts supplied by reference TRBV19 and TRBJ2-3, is DGGITQSPKYLFRKEGQNVTLSCEQNLNHDAMYWYRQDPGQGLRLIYYSQIVNDFQKGDIAEGYSVSREKKESFPLTVTSAQKNPTAFYLCASSIVRLAGANTDTQYFGPGTRLTVL.

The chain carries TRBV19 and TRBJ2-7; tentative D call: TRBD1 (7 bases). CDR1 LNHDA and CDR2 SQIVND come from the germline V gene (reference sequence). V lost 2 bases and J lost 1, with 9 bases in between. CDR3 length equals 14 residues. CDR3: CASSIQGGSYEQYF. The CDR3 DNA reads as TGTGCCAGTAGTATACAGGGGGGATCCTACGAGCAGTACTTC.

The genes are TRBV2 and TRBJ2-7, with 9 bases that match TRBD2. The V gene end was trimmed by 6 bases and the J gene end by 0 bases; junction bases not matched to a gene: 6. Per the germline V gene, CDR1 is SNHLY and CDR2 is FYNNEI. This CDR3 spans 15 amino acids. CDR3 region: CASSLNSGGSYEQYF. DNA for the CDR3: TGTGCCAGCAGCCTAAATAGCGGGGGCTCCTACGAGCAGTACTTC.

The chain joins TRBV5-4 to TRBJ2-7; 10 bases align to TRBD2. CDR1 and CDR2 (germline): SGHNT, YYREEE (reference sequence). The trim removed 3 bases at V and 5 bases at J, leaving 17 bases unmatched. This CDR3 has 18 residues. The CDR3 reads CASSSMSASGSSFHEQYF. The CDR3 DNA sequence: TGTGCCAGCAGCTCCATGTCGGCTAGCGGGAGTAGTTTCCACGAGCAGTACTTC.

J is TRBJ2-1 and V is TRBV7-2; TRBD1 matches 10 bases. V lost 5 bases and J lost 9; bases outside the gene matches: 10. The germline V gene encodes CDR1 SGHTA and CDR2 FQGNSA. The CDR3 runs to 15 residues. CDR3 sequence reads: CASSKTGGDYVEQFF. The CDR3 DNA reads TGTGCCAGCAGCAAGACAGGGGGCGATTATGTTGAGCAGTTCTTC.

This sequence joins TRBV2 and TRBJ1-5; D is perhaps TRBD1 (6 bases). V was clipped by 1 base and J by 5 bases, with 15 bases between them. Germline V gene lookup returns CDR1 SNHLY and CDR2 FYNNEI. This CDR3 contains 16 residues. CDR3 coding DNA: TGTGCCAGCAGTGAAGAAAAGGGGGGGTCCCATCAGCCCCAGCATTTT. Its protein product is CASSEEKGGSHQPQHF.

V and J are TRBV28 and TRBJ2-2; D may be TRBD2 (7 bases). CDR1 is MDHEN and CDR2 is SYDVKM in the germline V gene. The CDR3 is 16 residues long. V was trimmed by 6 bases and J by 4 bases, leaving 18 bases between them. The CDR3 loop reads CASRSGTSGGTGELFF. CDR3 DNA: TGTGCCAGCAGGTCCGGGACATCGGGGGGCACCGGGGAGCTGTTTTTT.

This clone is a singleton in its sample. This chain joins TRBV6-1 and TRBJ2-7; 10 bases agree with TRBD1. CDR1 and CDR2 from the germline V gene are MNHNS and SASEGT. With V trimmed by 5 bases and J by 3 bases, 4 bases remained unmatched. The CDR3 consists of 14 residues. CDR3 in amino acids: CASSPRTGGYEQYF. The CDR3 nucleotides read TGTGCCAGCAGTCCCCGGACAGGGGGCTACGAGCAGTACTTC.

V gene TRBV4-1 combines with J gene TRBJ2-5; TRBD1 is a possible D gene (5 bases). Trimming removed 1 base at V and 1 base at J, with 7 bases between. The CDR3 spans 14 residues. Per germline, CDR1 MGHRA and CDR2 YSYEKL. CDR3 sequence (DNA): TGCGCCAGCAGCCAAGTGACAGCCCAAGAGACCCAGTACTTC. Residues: CASSQVTAQETQYF.

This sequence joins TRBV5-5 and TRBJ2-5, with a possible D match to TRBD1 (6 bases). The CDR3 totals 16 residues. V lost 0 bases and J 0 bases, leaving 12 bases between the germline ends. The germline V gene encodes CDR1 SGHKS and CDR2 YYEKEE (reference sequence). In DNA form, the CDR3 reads TGTGCCAGCAGCTTGGTCACAGGGTCGTACCAAGAGACCCAGTACTTC. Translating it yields CASSLVTGSYQETQYF.

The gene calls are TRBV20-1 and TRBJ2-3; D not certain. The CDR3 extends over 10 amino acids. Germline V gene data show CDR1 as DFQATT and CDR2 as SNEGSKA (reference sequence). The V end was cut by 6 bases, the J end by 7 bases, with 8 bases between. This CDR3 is CSATMNTQYF. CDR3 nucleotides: TGCAGTGCAACTATGAATACGCAGTATTTT.

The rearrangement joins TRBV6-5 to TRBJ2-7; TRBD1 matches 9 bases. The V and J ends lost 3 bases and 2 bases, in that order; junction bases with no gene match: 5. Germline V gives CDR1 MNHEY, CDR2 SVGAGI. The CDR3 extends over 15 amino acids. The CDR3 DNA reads TGTGCCAGCAGTTATTCGGACAGGGGAGCCTACGAGCAGTACTTC. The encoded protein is CASSYSDRGAYEQYF.

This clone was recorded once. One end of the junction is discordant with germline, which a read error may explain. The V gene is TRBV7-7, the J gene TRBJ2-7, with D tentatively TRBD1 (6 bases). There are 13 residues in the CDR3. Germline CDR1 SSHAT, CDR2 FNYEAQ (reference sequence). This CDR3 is CASSQDSSYEQYF. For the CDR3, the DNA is TGTGCTAGCAGCCAGGACAGTTCCTACGAGCAGTACTTC.

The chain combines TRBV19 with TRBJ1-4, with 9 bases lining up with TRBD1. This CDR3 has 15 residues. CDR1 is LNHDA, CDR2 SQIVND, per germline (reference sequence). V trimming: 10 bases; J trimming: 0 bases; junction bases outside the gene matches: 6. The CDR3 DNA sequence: TGTGCCACCACGGACAGGGGCTCAACTAATGAAAAACTGTTTTTT. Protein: CATTDRGSTNEKLFF. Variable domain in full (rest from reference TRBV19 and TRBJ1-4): DGGITQSPKYLFRKEGQNVTLSCEQNLNHDAMYWYRQDPGQGLRLIYYSQIVNDFQKGDIAEGYSVSREKKESFPLTVTSAQKNPTAFYLCATTDRGSTNEKLFFGSGTQLSVL.